The entry that follows covers one T cell receptor (beta chain) sequence. Its specificity is not known. Method: immunoSEQ multiplex PCR; TCRdb's copy keeps in-frame clones and lacks some. The sample lists around 26,000 clones; about nine tenths were seen once. The data derive from a study of B cell selection in AIRE deficiency. Points from the study as a whole: Only 9.3% of 3,500 to 4,500 shared Treg sequences were patient-specific; 30% to 35% healthy-specific. Only TCRbeta was sequenced; around 38% of shared healthy Treg sequences appeared in Tconv. Patient Tconv cells held roughly a third of Treg sequences shared by healthy donors.

The regulatory T cell sort gate was CD4+CD25hiCD127low/negative. Control samples were from healthy, unrelated donors. This CDR3 spans 14 amino acids. CDR1 and CDR2 from the germline V gene are MNHNY and SVGAGI (reference sequence). Between the trimmed V and J ends, which lost 0 bases and 5 bases, there was a span of 8 bases. The sequence was collected from a human donor in good health. The chain recombines TRBV6-6 with TRBJ2-1; unclear D gene. The sequenced material came from CD4+CD25+ Tregs sorted from PBMCs. DNA of the CDR3: TGTGCCAGCAGTTACTCGGGTCTCAACAATGAGCAGTTCTTC. Encoded protein: CASSYSGLNNEQFF.